The clone carrying this T cell receptor beta chain was counted a few times. Its antigen is as yet unknown. TCRdb called the 5' RACE reads again in MiXCR, with one record for every CDR3 protein. Of around 250,000 distinct CDR3 sequences listed, 15% to 20% are singletons. These data belong to a study of CD8 T cells in ankylosing spondylitis. Findings and limits, study-wide: Reports say disease-linked clones showed up significantly more in matched ankylosing spondylitis synovial fluid. With a CD8+ phenotype, disease-linked clones were relatively rare in peripheral blood.

V was shortened by 4 bases and J by 8 bases, with 12 bases between the two germline ends. The CDR3 totals 13 residues. Sequenced material: blood, either unsorted or a sorted T cell fraction (not recorded which). The clonotype originates from a male donor with ankylosing spondylitis or in good health (not recorded which). The rearrangement links TRBV12-3 or TRBV12-4 to TRBJ2-1; D gene uncertain. CDR3 in DNA: TGTGCCAGCAGTTACGCCAGGTATGATGAGCAGTTCTTC. Translated: CASSYARYDEQFF.